The 12 T cell receptor beta chains below come from one sample, sequenced in a study of control samples from healthy donors and cancer patients (dated by TCRdb to 2018 to 2021). Library creation used the immunoSEQ multiplex PCR assay. This immuneACCESS table, as held by TCRdb, lists in-frame sequences with V and J called but not all clones. Of the missing ones, under half trace to an unresolved V gene in checked studies; the others have no known cause. The sample table lists about 150,000 clones, 89% of them with a count of one. The top ten hold around 4.6% of the sample. Sequencing was performed on blood. These receptors were obtained from a man younger than 45 in good health.

This sequence joins TRBV18 and TRBJ2-7; the D gene is possibly TRBD1 (6 bases). CDR3 size: 14 residues. The germline V gene encodes CDR1 KGHSH and CDR2 LQKENI. V lost 5 bases, J lost 5 bases, and 16 bases lay in between. CDR3 nucleotide sequence: TGTGCCAGCTCATACCCGGGACATACCAACGAGCAGTACTTC. It codes for CASSYPGHTNEQYF. Looking up the rest from reference TRBV18 and TRBJ2-7 gives the full variable domain: NAGVMQNPRHLVRRRGQEARLRCSPMKGHSHVYWYRQLPEEGLKFMVYLQKENIIDESGMPKERFSAEFPKEGPSILRIQQVVRGDSAAYFCASSYPGHTNEQYFGPGTRLTVT.

This clone was counted once. The gene calls are TRBV9 and TRBJ1-4, with 12 bases matching TRBD1. Trimming took 4 bases from V and 7 from J; bases not matched to a gene: 5. The CDR3 extends over 15 amino acids. CDR1 SGDLS and CDR2 YYNGEE come from the germline V gene. CDR3 in amino acids: CASSTRDRGLEKLFF. CDR3 nucleotide sequence: TGTGCCAGCAGCACACGGGACAGGGGGCTTGAAAAACTGTTTTTT.

The CDR3 sequence is CATSLEGTLNQPQHF. CDR3 DNA sequence: TGTGCCACCAGCCTGGAGGGGACACTCAATCAGCCCCAGCATTTT. V and J are TRBV15 and TRBJ1-5, with D maybe TRBD1 (6 bases). CDR3 length: 15 residues. The V gene lost 5 bases and the J gene lost 3 bases, with 14 bases spanning the gap. CDR1 and CDR2 (germline): LNHNV, YYDKDF (reference sequence).

The chain employs TRBV2 and TRBJ1-6, with D possibly being TRBD1 (5 bases). The CDR3 covers 15 residues. Germline values: CDR1 SNHLY, CDR2 FYNNEI. V was cut by 8 bases and J by 7 bases, with 18 bases left in between. CDR3 residues: CASLPQKGLNSPLHF. DNA for the CDR3: TGTGCCAGCCTCCCACAGAAGGGGTTAAATTCACCCCTCCACTTT.

This chain links TRBV12-3 or TRBV12-4 with TRBJ1-1, with 7 bases matching TRBD1. After removal of 4 bases from V and 11 bases from J, the junction contained 7 bases not matched to a gene. The CDR3 runs to 12 residues. The CDR3 DNA sequence: TGTGCCAGCAGTTACACAGGGGTTCGGGCTTTCTTT. This codes for CASSYTGVRAFF.

The genes are TRBV25-1 and TRBJ1-4; no definite D call. The length of the CDR3 is 13 residues. CDR1 is MGHDK, CDR2 SYGVNS, per germline. Trimming left V 6 bases short and J 0 bases short, with 5 bases between. The CDR3 loop is CASRDATNEKLFF. CDR3 DNA: TGTGCCAGCAGAGATGCAACTAATGAAAAACTGTTTTTT.

The gene calls are TRBV20-1 and TRBJ2-5; D is unresolved. The CDR3 loop spans 11 amino acids. V lost 6 bases to trimming and J lost 4 bases, with 9 bases between them. Germline lookup yields CDR1 DFQATT and CDR2 SNEGSKA (reference sequence). CDR3 DNA: TGCAGTGCCGCCGAGCTAGAGACCCAGTACTTC. It translates to CSAAELETQYF.

This clone was seen just once. This rearrangement joins TRBV10-2 to TRBJ2-7; D gene ambiguous. Germline V gives CDR1 WSHSY, CDR2 SAAADI. Between the trimmed V and J ends, which lost 6 bases and 3 bases, there was a span of 12 bases. The CDR3 loop spans 13 amino acids. CDR3 bases: TGCGCCAGCAGCTCTAATAGTGGCTACGAGCAGTACTTC. This codes for CASSSNSGYEQYF.

The rearrangement uses TRBV2 and TRBJ1-3, with D possibly matching TRBD1 (5 bases). Germline loops: CDR1 SNHLY, CDR2 FYNNEI. This CDR3 spans 16 amino acids. Between the trimmed V and J ends, which lost 4 bases and 0 bases, there was a span of 13 bases. This CDR3 reads CASSGGRAGSGNTIYF. As DNA, the CDR3 is TGTGCCAGCAGTGGAGGCAGGGCCGGCTCTGGAAACACCATATATTTT.

This clone was counted a single time. The rearrangement links TRBV10-3 to TRBJ1-2, with D hard to call. The CDR3 consists of 13 residues. Trimming took 0 bases from V and 4 from J, leaving 6 bases between them. Germline CDR1 reads ENHRY; CDR2 reads SYGVKD. The CDR3 DNA follows: TGTGCCATCAGTGAGTCGAACGGCTATGGCTACACCTTC. Its translation is CAISESNGYGYTF.

The rearrangement uses TRBV27 and TRBJ1-1; TRBD1 agrees at 7 bases. The length of the CDR3 is 13 residues. CDR1 is MNHEY, CDR2 SMNVEV, per germline (reference sequence). Unmatched junction bases numbered 8, after V lost 7 bases and J lost 6 bases. CDR3 residues: CASTRTTGAEAFF. In DNA, the CDR3 is TGTGCCAGCACGCGAACTACAGGGGCTGAAGCTTTCTTT.

The genes are TRBV7-2 and TRBJ1-5, with D unresolved. The V gene's germline CDR1 is SGHTA and CDR2 FQGNSA. Trimming cost V 1 base and J 10 bases, with 14 bases left between them. CDR3 size: 14 residues. Here the CDR3 reads CASSLGVGSDPQHF. DNA for the CDR3: TGTGCCAGCAGCTTAGGTGTGGGGTCAGACCCCCAGCATTTT.